This is a list of T cell receptor beta chains from one sample in a study of blood T cell repertoires in COVID-19. Produced via immunoSEQ multiplex PCR; TCRdb's table is partial and in-frame only. The sample comprises 200,000 to 300,000 clones, around 89% of which are singletons, and over 3.5% rests with the top ten. Sequencing used peripheral blood. The receptors here all came from a woman in her 40s with acute or convalescent COVID-19. The CDR3 runs from the conserved cysteine through the conserved F or W.

J gene: TRBJ2-2
V gene: TRBV11-3
CDR3 protein: CASSLASGSGTGELFF

J gene: TRBJ1-3
V gene: TRBV6-5
CDR3 protein: CASSYMGPDSGNTIYF

J gene: TRBJ2-5
V gene: TRBV2
CDR3 protein: CASSGDRTRSETQYF

J gene: TRBJ2-3
V gene: TRBV2
CDR3 protein: CASSEWGTGAQDTQYF

J gene: TRBJ1-3
V gene: TRBV18
CDR3 protein: CASSPPGQGGNTIYF

J gene: TRBJ2-1
V gene: TRBV5-1
CDR3 protein: CASSLRGGTYNEQFF

J gene: TRBJ2-2
V gene: TRBV2
CDR3 protein: CASSELGTSGGRELFF

J gene: TRBJ1-1
V gene: TRBV3-1/TRBV3-2
CDR3 protein: CASVSGQGTNTEAFF

J gene: TRBJ1-1
V gene: TRBV19
CDR3 protein: CASSMGHTLNTEAFF

J gene: TRBJ2-2
V gene: TRBV11-2
CDR3 protein: CASSSTGQAINTGELFF

J gene: TRBJ1-4
V gene: TRBV27
CDR3 protein: CASSLGQGWELFF

J gene: TRBJ1-1
V gene: TRBV12-3/TRBV12-4
CDR3 protein: CASSMLGRTEAFF

J gene: TRBJ2-3
V gene: TRBV18
CDR3 protein: CASSPGGASTDTQYF

J gene: TRBJ2-5
V gene: TRBV5-4
CDR3 protein: CASSFSETQYF

J gene: TRBJ1-1
V gene: TRBV15
CDR3 protein: CATSTPIDSSEAFF

J gene: TRBJ1-1
V gene: TRBV5-4
CDR3 protein: CASSTKLGGGTEAFF

J gene: TRBJ1-6
V gene: TRBV30
CDR3 protein: CAWTLTAGSLHF